A single sample gave rise to the 3 T cell receptor beta chains below, sequenced in a study of CD8+CD57+ T cells in acquired aplastic anemia. Selection for sequencing was limited to patients who had shown CD8+CD57+ cell expansion by flow cytometry. The use of genomic DNA as template underpinned the TCR beta VDJ and CDR3 profiling. One entry per CDR3 protein, called by TCRdb with MiXCR from the reads. This sample has 310,000 or so distinct CDR3 sequences, with under 65% found just once. Sequencing input: sorted CD4+, CD8+, or CD8+CD57+ T cells (not recorded which) from PBMCs. The receptor set was obtained from a human donor with aplastic anemia.

The J gene is TRBJ1-6, the V gene TRBV19; 10 bases align to TRBD1. The trim removed 6 bases at V and 9 bases at J, leaving 2 bases unmatched. The CDR3 has 13 amino acids. Germline loops: CDR1 LNHDA, CDR2 SQIVND (reference sequence). The CDR3 DNA follows: TGTGCCAGTAGCGGGACAGGGGTTTCACCCCTCCACTTT. Residues: CASSGTGVSPLHF.

V is TRBV5-4 and J is TRBJ1-6, with D unresolved. CDR1 and CDR2 (germline): SGHNT, YYREEE (reference sequence). The V and J ends lost 1 base and 7 bases respectively, with 3 bases between them. The CDR3 has 12 amino acids. The CDR3 reads CASSLTNSPLHF. The DNA for the CDR3 is TGTGCCAGCAGCTTGACAAATTCACCCCTCCACTTT.

The chain is built from TRBV20-1 and TRBJ2-3, with a possible D match to TRBD2 (6 bases). Germline V lookup: CDR1 DFQATT, CDR2 SNEGSKA (reference sequence). The CDR3 has 11 residues. The CDR3 is CTARGTDTQYF. CDR3 in DNA: TGCACCGCCCGGGGGACAGATACGCAGTATTTT.